This TCR beta chain was sequenced in a study of blood T cells in healthy people across ages. Germline CDR1 and CDR2: SGHTA and FQGNSA. The length of the CDR3 is 14 residues. V shed 5 bases and J shed 11 bases, with 21 bases lying between them. Findings of the study overall: Across the age range, TCR beta diversity per million T cells fell in a roughly linear way.

This clonotype was found once. Its cognate antigen is unknown. Together with a sample-barcoded 5' primer, a J-beta primer mix was included in a second PCR lasting about 7 to 12 cycles. TCRdb processed the 5' RACE reads anew with MiXCR; each CDR3 protein has one entry. Among some 1 million distinct CDR3 sequences listed, 40% to 50% were seen once. The TCR originated in a woman aged 55-69 years in good health. The material sequenced was blood. The rearrangement uses TRBV7-2 and TRBJ2-5, with D possibly TRBD2 on 6 matching bases. The CDR3 coding sequence is TGTGCCAGCAGCCGGACTAATCTAAGGAGTGAGCAGTACTTC. Translating gives CASSRTNLRSEQYF.